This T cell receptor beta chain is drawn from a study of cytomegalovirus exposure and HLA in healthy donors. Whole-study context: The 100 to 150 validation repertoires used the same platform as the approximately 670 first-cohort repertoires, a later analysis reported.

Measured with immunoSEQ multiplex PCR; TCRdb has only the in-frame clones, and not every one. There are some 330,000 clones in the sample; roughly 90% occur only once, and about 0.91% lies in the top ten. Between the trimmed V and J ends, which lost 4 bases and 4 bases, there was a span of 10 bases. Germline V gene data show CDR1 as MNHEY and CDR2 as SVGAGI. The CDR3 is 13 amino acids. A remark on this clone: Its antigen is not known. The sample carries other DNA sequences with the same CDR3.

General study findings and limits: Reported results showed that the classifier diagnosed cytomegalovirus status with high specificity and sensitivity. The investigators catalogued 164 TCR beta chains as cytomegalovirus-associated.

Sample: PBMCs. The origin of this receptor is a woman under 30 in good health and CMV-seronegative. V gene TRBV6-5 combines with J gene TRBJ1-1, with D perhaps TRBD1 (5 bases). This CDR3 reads CASSWTGGTEAFF. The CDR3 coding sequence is TGTGCCAGCAGTTGGACCGGGGGCACTGAAGCTTTCTTT.